Listed below are T cell receptor beta chains from one sample, sequenced in a study of cytomegalovirus exposure and HLA in healthy donors. The data were produced by immunoSEQ multiplex PCR, yet TCRdb's version contains in-frame clones alone and is incomplete. This table holds around 72,000 clones, roughly 79% found once. Source material: PBMCs. All receptors come from a man over 45 in good health and CMV-seronegative. Each CDR3 is given with its conserved first and last residue. A D gene is named only where the DNA matches it firmly. Not every row has a clone size; where given, it reads once, few, many or a size class.

TRBV18	-	TRBJ2-1	-	CASSPQGSSSYNEQFF	TGTGCCAGCTCACCGCAGGGGTCCAGCTCCTACAATGAGCAGTTCTTC
TRBV28	-	TRBJ2-2	-	CASSWLSPGNTGELFF	TGTGCCAGCAGTTGGCTATCACCAGGGAACACCGGGGAGCTGTTTTTT
TRBV1	-	TRBJ1-1	-	CTSILGPKEAFF	TGCACCAGCATATTGGGGCCGAAAGAAGCTTTCTTT
TRBV7-9	TRBD1	TRBJ1-4	-	CASSGYRGNEKLFF	TGTGCCAGCAGCGGTTACAGGGGAAATGAAAAACTGTTTTTT
TRBV27	-	TRBJ1-5	few	CASRAWGGVEHQPQHF	TGTGCCAGCAGGGCATGGGGAGGGGTTGAGCATCAGCCCCAGCATTTT
TRBV5-4	TRBD2	TRBJ2-1	-	CASSSGGPTNEQFF	TGTGCCAGCAGCTCGGGAGGGCCGACCAATGAGCAGTTCTTC
TRBV7-2	TRBD1	TRBJ1-2	-	CASSRGQIYGYTF	TGTGCCAGCAGCCGGGGACAGATTTATGGCTACACCTTC
TRBV19	-	TRBJ1-1	-	CASSTYTGTEAFF	TGTGCCAGTAGTACATATACAGGTACTGAAGCTTTCTTT
TRBV10-3	-	TRBJ1-1	few	CAITTGEGTEAFF	TGTGCCATCACAACGGGGGAGGGCACTGAAGCTTTCTTT
TRBV2	TRBD1	TRBJ2-1	-	CASSVDRGPYNEQFF	TGTGCCAGCAGTGTGGACAGGGGTCCTTACAATGAGCAGTTCTTC
TRBV30	-	TRBJ2-7	-	CAWRGFSRGEQYF	TGTGCCTGGAGGGGATTCTCTCGGGGCGAGCAGTACTTC
TRBV5-4	TRBD1	TRBJ1-2	-	CASSSDRGVGYGYTF	TGTGCCAGCAGCTCTGACAGGGGGGTTGGATATGGCTACACCTTC
TRBV11-3	-	TRBJ2-5	-	CASSLGTTQETQYF	TGTGCCAGCAGCTTAGGGACAACTCAAGAGACCCAGTACTTC
TRBV30	-	TRBJ2-4	few	CAWRAGTSSTKNIQYF	TGTGCCTGGAGGGCCGGGACATCGAGCACCAAAAACATTCAGTACTTC
TRBV14	-	TRBJ2-1	-	CASSQVAWSYNEQFF	TGTGCCAGCAGCCAAGTTGCGTGGTCCTACAATGAGCAGTTCTTC
TRBV9	-	TRBJ1-1	-	CASSVAGEGTEAFF	TGTGCCAGCAGCGTAGCGGGAGAGGGCACTGAAGCTTTCTTT
TRBV9	-	TRBJ1-2	-	CASSDRGTLPANYGYTF	TGTGCCAGCAGCGACCGGGGGACGCTACCCGCAAACTATGGCTACACCTTC
TRBV25-1	-	TRBJ2-7	-	CASTGLGVSYEQYF	TGTGCCAGCACGGGTTTAGGGGTCTCCTACGAGCAGTACTTC
TRBV4-3	TRBD2	TRBJ2-3	-	CASSQDFPVRTRLTDTQYF	TGCGCCAGCAGCCAGGACTTTCCCGTCAGGACTAGGCTCACAGATACGCAGTATTTT
TRBV5-1	-	TRBJ2-2	few	CASSSGQVRGNGELFF	TGCGCCAGCAGCTCAGGTCAGGTTCGCGGGAACGGGGAGCTGTTTTTT
TRBV29-1	-	TRBJ2-2	-	CSVEAEGGELFF	TGCAGCGTTGAGGCCGAGGGCGGGGAGCTGTTTTTT
TRBV6-1	TRBD1	TRBJ1-2	once	CASSDMDRPAGGYTF	TGTGCCAGCAGTGACATGGACAGGCCCGCAGGGGGCTACACCTTC
TRBV28	-	TRBJ2-7	-	CATQGNYEQYF	TGTGCCACCCAGGGGAACTACGAGCAGTACTTC
TRBV28	-	TRBJ1-3	few	CASSLGGVFAGNTIYF	TGTGCCAGCAGTTTAGGGGGGGTTTTTGCTGGAAACACCATATATTTT
TRBV19	-	TRBJ1-4	-	CASSIVTGTNEKLFF	TGTGCCAGTAGTATAGTCACAGGAACTAATGAAAAACTGTTTTTT
TRBV5-4	TRBD1	TRBJ2-3	few	CASSLGDREDTQYF	TGTGCCAGCAGCTTGGGGGACAGGGAAGATACGCAGTATTTT
TRBV4-1	-	TRBJ2-7	-	CASSQFHSLAYEQYF	TGCGCCAGCAGCCAATTTCACTCCCTGGCCTACGAGCAGTACTTC
TRBV7-2	-	TRBJ1-1	once	CASSLGRGANTEAFF	TGTGCCAGCAGCTTAGGTCGCGGGGCGAACACTGAAGCTTTCTTT
TRBV30	TRBD2	TRBJ2-7	-	CAWSVGLAGSYEQYF	TGTGCCTGGAGTGTAGGGCTAGCGGGATCCTACGAGCAGTACTTC
TRBV5-1	TRBD1	TRBJ1-5	-	CASSPGTAVEQPQHF	TGCGCCAGCAGCCCAGGGACAGCCGTAGAACAGCCCCAGCATTTT
TRBV7-9	TRBD2	TRBJ2-1	-	CASSLVSKTSDSPYNEQFF	TGTGCCAGCAGCTTAGTTTCAAAGACTAGCGACTCTCCATACAATGAGCAGTTCTTC
TRBV9	-	TRBJ2-3	-	CASSVAHSTSTDTQYF	TGTGCCAGCAGCGTAGCTCACAGCACAAGCACAGATACGCAGTATTTT
TRBV5-1	-	TRBJ1-2	-	CASSSPRGYTF	TGCGCCAGCAGCTCCCCCCGGGGCTACACCTTC
TRBV6-5	TRBD1	TRBJ2-5	-	CASSYSGTGGLETQYF	TGTGCCAGCAGTTACTCGGGGACAGGGGGACTAGAGACCCAGTACTTC
TRBV15	-	TRBJ2-1	few	CATSDTGLAKIREQFF	TGTGCCACCAGCGACACTGGGCTAGCTAAGATACGTGAGCAGTTCTTC
TRBV29-1	TRBD1	TRBJ2-7	once	CSVERQGAWEQYF	TGCAGCGTTGAGCGACAGGGGGCGTGGGAGCAGTACTTC
TRBV7-2	-	TRBJ1-2	-	CASSSRDQSLRGGGYTF	TGTGCCAGCAGCAGCCGGGACCAGTCACTCCGAGGGGGTGGCTACACCTTC
TRBV13	-	TRBJ2-3	-	CASSSQGIWTDTQYF	TGTGCCAGCAGCTCCCAGGGGATTTGGACAGATACGCAGTATTTT
TRBV7-9	-	TRBJ1-1	-	CASSLEGLEAFF	TGTGCCAGCAGCTTAGAAGGACTTGAAGCTTTCTTT
TRBV4-3	-	TRBJ2-3	-	CASSQDVPGRGTDTQYF	TGCGCCAGCAGCCAAGATGTGCCCGGGAGAGGGACAGATACGCAGTATTTT
TRBV20-1	-	TRBJ1-2	-	CSAKDFGYTF	TGCAGTGCTAAGGACTTTGGCTACACCTTC
TRBV28	TRBD1	TRBJ2-3	-	CASLGQFTDTQYF	TGTGCCAGCTTGGGACAGTTCACAGATACGCAGTATTTT
TRBV30	-	TRBJ2-1	-	CAWRGGQYNEQFF	TGTGCCTGGAGGGGGGGACAGTACAATGAGCAGTTCTTC
TRBV7-6	TRBD2	TRBJ2-2	-	CASRRTSGSYTGELFF	TGTGCCAGCAGACGGACTAGCGGGAGTTACACCGGGGAGCTGTTTTTT
TRBV4-2	-	TRBJ1-1	-	CASSQDGLPGRGTSEAFF	TGTGCCAGCAGCCAAGACGGTCTCCCGGGGCGGGGCACCAGTGAAGCTTTCTTT
TRBV4-2	-	TRBJ1-5	once	CASSQGSEGVQPQHF	TGTGCCAGCAGCCAAGGGTCGGAGGGAGTCCAGCCCCAGCATTTT
TRBV15	TRBD2	TRBJ2-3	-	CATSREIAGGDTQYF	TGTGCCACCAGCAGAGAGATAGCGGGAGGAGATACGCAGTATTTT
TRBV18	TRBD1	TRBJ2-6	few	CASSSNRGTGANVLTF	TGTGCCAGCTCATCAAACAGGGGTACTGGGGCCAACGTCCTGACTTTC
TRBV6-1	TRBD1	TRBJ2-7	-	CASSRTGGIYEQYF	TGTGCCAGCAGCCGGACAGGGGGTATCTACGAGCAGTACTTC
TRBV21-1	-	TRBJ1-2	-	CASSNLHGQGCYGYTF	TGTGCCAGCAGCAACCTCCACGGACAGGGGTGCTATGGCTACACCTTC
TRBV5-1	-	TRBJ1-1	-	CASSPGGSSNTEAFF	TGCGCCAGCAGTCCGGGTGGATCTTCGAACACTGAAGCTTTCTTT
TRBV5-4	-	TRBJ1-6	-	CASSLETAINSPLHF	TGTGCCAGCAGCTTGGAGACAGCTATTAATTCACCCCTCCACTTT
TRBV28	TRBD1	TRBJ2-7	-	CASKGQGSLHEQYF	TGTGCCAGCAAAGGACAGGGATCGTTGCACGAGCAGTACTTC
TRBV7-8	-	TRBJ2-2	-	CASSAQVYGIGGELFF	TGTGCCAGCAGCGCGCAGGTTTACGGAATCGGCGGGGAGCTGTTTTTT
TRBV11-2	-	TRBJ2-2	-	CASSSIYGELFF	TGTGCCAGCAGCTCAATCTACGGGGAGCTGTTTTTT